The rows below give T cell receptor beta chains drawn from one sample of a study of cytomegalovirus exposure and HLA in healthy donors. Measured with immunoSEQ multiplex PCR; TCRdb has only the in-frame clones, and not every one. The table includes some 160,000 clones, around a tenth detected once. The sample consisted of PBMCs. All receptors derive from a male donor in good health and CMV-seronegative. Both conserved end residues are part of each CDR3. D genes are given only for firm matches. Only some rows state a clone size, as once, few, many or a class for expanded clones.

j_gene: TRBJ2-2
d_gene: TRBD2
abundance: -
v_gene: TRBV7-9
CDR3aa: CASSPRTSGNTGELFF
CDR3nt: TGTGCCAGCAGCCCGCGGACTAGCGGTAACACCGGGGAGCTGTTTTTT

j_gene: TRBJ2-1
d_gene: -
abundance: -
v_gene: TRBV29-1
CDR3aa: CSVRVSLDSYNEQFF
CDR3nt: TGCAGCGTTCGGGTGTCGCTAGACTCCTACAATGAGCAGTTCTTC

j_gene: TRBJ2-7
d_gene: -
abundance: few
v_gene: TRBV28
CDR3aa: CASIPRVGTYEQYF
CDR3nt: TGTGCCAGCATCCCCCGGGTCGGGACCTACGAGCAGTACTTC

j_gene: TRBJ1-2
d_gene: TRBD1
abundance: few
v_gene: TRBV30
CDR3aa: CAWSGWTGGTGYTF
CDR3nt: TGTGCCTGGAGCGGGTGGACAGGGGGGACTGGCTACACCTTC

j_gene: TRBJ1-5
d_gene: -
abundance: -
v_gene: TRBV19
CDR3aa: CASSPGGGGQPQHF
CDR3nt: TGTGCCAGTAGTCCGGGCGGGGGCGGTCAGCCCCAGCATTTT

j_gene: TRBJ1-2
d_gene: -
abundance: -
v_gene: TRBV2
CDR3aa: CASSRINSYGYTF
CDR3nt: TGTGCCAGCAGTAGGATAAACAGCTATGGCTACACCTTC

j_gene: TRBJ2-3
d_gene: TRBD1
abundance: few
v_gene: TRBV5-6
CDR3aa: CASSLYRGRGSDTQYF
CDR3nt: TGTGCCAGCAGCTTGTACAGGGGGCGAGGATCAGATACGCAGTATTTT

j_gene: TRBJ1-2
d_gene: -
abundance: -
v_gene: TRBV19
CDR3aa: CASTPHDSYGYTF
CDR3nt: TGTGCCAGTACCCCTCACGATAGCTATGGCTACACCTTC

j_gene: TRBJ2-1
d_gene: -
abundance: few
v_gene: TRBV5-6
CDR3aa: CASSLGRGENEQFF
CDR3nt: TGTGCCAGCAGCCTGGGCAGGGGGGAGAATGAGCAGTTCTTC

j_gene: TRBJ2-7
d_gene: -
abundance: few
v_gene: TRBV28
CDR3aa: CASRVLHRASYEQYF
CDR3nt: TGTGCCAGCAGGGTCCTCCACAGGGCCTCCTACGAGCAGTACTTC

j_gene: TRBJ2-7
d_gene: TRBD1
abundance: -
v_gene: TRBV29-1
CDR3aa: CSVRDSLTYEQYF
CDR3nt: TGCAGCGTTCGGGACAGTCTGACCTACGAGCAGTACTTC

j_gene: TRBJ2-3
d_gene: TRBD2
abundance: once
v_gene: TRBV5-1
CDR3aa: CASSGRTSGGPTDTQYF
CDR3nt: TGCGCCAGCAGCGGCCGGACTAGCGGGGGACCCACAGATACGCAGTATTTT

j_gene: TRBJ2-4
d_gene: -
abundance: -
v_gene: TRBV27
CDR3aa: CASSSPSGGIENIQYF
CDR3nt: TGTGCCAGCAGTTCGCCCTCGGGGGGCATCGAAAACATTCAGTACTTC

j_gene: TRBJ2-1
d_gene: -
abundance: few
v_gene: TRBV7-6
CDR3aa: CASSLGPLTGYNEQFF
CDR3nt: TGTGCCAGCAGCTTAGGACCTCTGACAGGTTACAATGAGCAGTTCTTC

j_gene: TRBJ2-7
d_gene: TRBD2
abundance: few
v_gene: TRBV10-3
CDR3aa: CAITPSGGSYEQYF
CDR3nt: TGTGCCATCACGCCTAGCGGGGGGAGCTACGAGCAGTACTTC

j_gene: TRBJ2-7
d_gene: TRBD1
abundance: few
v_gene: TRBV11-2
CDR3aa: CASSSVGTGPEQYF
CDR3nt: TGTGCCAGCAGCTCAGTAGGGACAGGGCCCGAGCAGTACTTC

j_gene: TRBJ2-7
d_gene: -
abundance: -
v_gene: TRBV5-1
CDR3aa: CASSFRQVGTYEQYF
CDR3nt: TGCGCCAGCAGCTTCCGACAGGTAGGAACCTACGAGCAGTACTTC

j_gene: TRBJ1-4
d_gene: TRBD1
abundance: -
v_gene: TRBV5-1
CDR3aa: CASSLEGARYEKLFF
CDR3nt: TGCGCCAGCAGCTTGGAGGGGGCGCGCTATGAAAAACTGTTTTTT

j_gene: TRBJ2-7
d_gene: TRBD2
abundance: few
v_gene: TRBV27
CDR3aa: CASSVAGGETYEQYF
CDR3nt: TGTGCCAGCAGTGTAGCGGGAGGGGAAACCTACGAGCAGTACTTC

j_gene: TRBJ2-3
d_gene: -
abundance: few
v_gene: TRBV6-5
CDR3aa: CASSFRRLGDTQYF
CDR3nt: TGTGCCAGCAGTTTTCGGAGGTTGGGAGATACGCAGTATTTT

j_gene: TRBJ2-3
d_gene: TRBD1
abundance: -
v_gene: TRBV4-3
CDR3aa: CASSQDRVGTDTQYF
CDR3nt: TGCGCCAGCAGCCAGGACAGGGTTGGCACAGATACGCAGTATTTT

j_gene: TRBJ2-7
d_gene: TRBD2
abundance: few
v_gene: TRBV18
CDR3aa: CASSGGDYPLREQYF
CDR3nt: TGTGCCAGCTCAGGGGGGGATTACCCCCTGCGCGAGCAGTACTTC

j_gene: TRBJ1-5
d_gene: -
abundance: -
v_gene: TRBV6-6
CDR3aa: CASSYNQGSQPQHF
CDR3nt: TGTGCCAGCAGTTATAATCAGGGTAGCCAGCCCCAGCATTTT